This TCR beta chain was retrieved from a study of neurological immune-mediated disorders. The sample holds one count of this clonotype. The junction departs from the called germline gene at one end, perhaps through a read error. The cDNA was produced through 5'RACE with 10-nucleotide random UMIs. TCRdb used MiXCR to reprocess the 5' RACE reads, holding one entry per CDR3 protein. The data show approximately 45,000 distinct CDR3 sequences, about 13% seen once. The CDR3 consists of 13 residues. The receptor comes from a female donor in good health. The V and J genes are TRBV12-3 or TRBV12-4 and TRBJ1-5; 8 nucleotides agree with TRBD1. The sequencing input was PBMCs. The CDR3 loop is CVSSLDFRGPQHF. The CDR3 nucleotides are TGTGTCAGCAGTTTAGATTTCAGGGGGCCGCAGCATTTT.